The 21 T cell receptor beta chains reported below all come from one sample, sequenced in a study of cytomegalovirus exposure and HLA in healthy donors. The PCR had 60 Vbeta and 13 Jbeta primers. The repertoire was sequenced with immunoSEQ multiplex PCR; TCRdb's copy has only in-frame clones and lacks some. This sample yields 150,000 to 200,000 clones, of which 70% to 90% are seen a single time; 0.77% belongs to the top ten. The specimen was PBMCs. The receptors shown here come from a woman aged 18-29 years in good health and CMV-seronegative.

The genes are TRBV28 and TRBJ2-7, with D tentatively TRBD2 (6 bases). With 2 bases removed from V and 11 bases from J, the gap between germline ends came to 10 bases. The germline gives CDR1 MDHEN, CDR2 SYDVKM. This CDR3 comprises 11 residues. This CDR3 is CASSLTAGKYF. In DNA, the CDR3 is TGTGCCAGCAGTTTAACGGCGGGAAAGTACTTC. Full variable domain (missing parts from reference TRBV28 and TRBJ2-7): DVKVTQSSRYLVKRTGEKVFLECVQDMDHENMFWYRQDPGLGLRLIYFSYDVKMKEKGDIPEGYSVSREKKERFSLILESASTNQTSMYLCASSLTAGKYFGPGTRLTVT.

The chain uses TRBV29-1 and TRBJ1-4; tentative D call: TRBD1 (5 bases). The V end lost 4 bases, the J end lost 2 bases, and 8 bases lay between the germline ends. Germline CDR1 reads SQVTM; CDR2 reads ANQGSEA. The CDR3 is 13 residues long. CDR3 nucleotide sequence: TGCAGCGTTGGACAGAGGACTAATGAAAAACTGTTTTTT. Translation: CSVGQRTNEKLFF.

The chain couples TRBV2 to TRBJ1-3; no firm D call. The CDR3 loop spans 13 amino acids. The V end was cut by 4 bases, the J end by 8 bases, with 12 bases between. Germline assignment: CDR1 SNHLY and CDR2 FYNNEI. CDR3 DNA sequence: TGTGCCAGCAGTGGGGCCGCCTCGGACACCATATATTTT. Translating it yields CASSGAASDTIYF.

The CDR3 nucleotides are TGTGCCAGCACCTCGAAACGGGAGAACACCGGGGAGCTGTTTTTT. Translating it yields CASTSKRENTGELFF. The genes are TRBV4-2 and TRBJ2-2; tentatively, D is TRBD2 (5 bases). The germline V and J ends were trimmed by 7 bases and 1 base, with 13 bases remaining between them. Germline V gene lookup returns CDR1 LGHNA and CDR2 YNFKEQ. The CDR3 is 15 amino acids.

This clone was observed a single time. This specimen includes other DNA sequences encoding the same CDR3. The chain is built from TRBV27 and TRBJ1-1; D is ambiguous. This CDR3 region has 14 residues. Germline lookup yields CDR1 MNHEY and CDR2 SMNVEV (reference sequence). The V and J ends lost 0 bases and 0 bases respectively, with 5 bases between them. In DNA, the CDR3 is TGTGCCAGCAGTTTATCCAGATTGAACACTGAAGCTTTCTTT. Its translation: CASSLSRLNTEAFF.

The V and J genes are TRBV30 and TRBJ2-1; 7 bases are shared with TRBD1. Germline-derived CDR1 and CDR2 are GTSNPN and SVGIG (reference sequence). J lost 6 bases, V lost 1 base, and 6 bases had no gene match. This CDR3 has 14 residues. CDR3 nucleotides: TGTGCCTGGAGTGGACAGGGAACGAGCAATGAGCAGTTCTTC. This codes for CAWSGQGTSNEQFF.

The chain carries TRBV5-1 and TRBJ1-1; D is perhaps TRBD1 (6 bases). CDR3 length: 16 amino acids. Germline CDR1 and CDR2: SGHRS and YFSETQ. Trimming took 5 bases from V and 0 from J, leaving 17 bases between them. The CDR3 coding sequence is TGCGCCAGCAGATTGACAGGAGGGGCTATGAACACTGAAGCTTTCTTT. Its protein is CASRLTGGAMNTEAFF.

This clone has only a few counts. This chain links TRBV5-6 with TRBJ2-2, with 7 bases that match TRBD1. Germline assignment: CDR1 SGHDT and CDR2 YYEEEE. V was pared by 6 bases and J by 3 bases, with 8 bases of the junction left unmatched. The CDR3 runs 15 residues. In DNA form, the CDR3 reads TGTGCCAGCAATGAGTGGGACAGATACACCGGGGAGCTGTTTTTT. Its translation is CASNEWDRYTGELFF.

In the case of this clone: An end of the junction does not agree with germline; a read error may underlie this. This rearrangement joins TRBV7-9 to TRBJ1-2; 7 bases agree with TRBD1. The CDR3 spans 15 residues. CDR1 and CDR2 from the germline V gene are SEHNR and FQNEAQ (reference sequence). The CDR3, as DNA: TGTTCCAGCAGCCGAGGACAGGCCCCTAACTATGGCTACACCTTC. Residues: CSSSRGQAPNYGYTF.

The gene calls are TRBV7-2 and TRBJ1-5; D remains ambiguous. Per the germline V gene, CDR1 is SGHTA and CDR2 is FQGNSA. The CDR3 consists of 19 residues. V was trimmed by 2 bases and J by 1 base, leaving 21 bases between them. In DNA, the CDR3 is TGTGCCAGCAGCTTATTAAGTTCTAGAGGAGTCGGGAGCAATCAGCCCCAGCATTTT. Its protein is CASSLLSSRGVGSNQPQHF.

A few counts support this clone. The V gene is TRBV4-3, the J gene TRBJ2-1; 13 bases match TRBD2. The V and J ends lost 1 base and 3 bases, in that order; junction bases with no gene match: 3. Germline V gives CDR1 LGHNA, CDR2 YSLEER. The CDR3 totals 17 residues. The CDR3 DNA follows: TGCGCCAGCAGCCAAGGGACTAGCGGGAGCCTCTACAATGAGCAGTTCTTC. Residues: CASSQGTSGSLYNEQFF.

The rearrangement joins TRBV6-4 to TRBJ2-3; D gene unclear. Trimming shortened V by 3 bases and J by 3 bases, and 7 bases separated the two germline ends. This CDR3 spans 13 amino acids. Germline-derived CDR1 and CDR2 are MRHNA and SNTAGT. CDR3 sequence: CASSEGETDTQYF. The CDR3 DNA follows: TGTGCCAGCAGTGAGGGCGAAACAGATACGCAGTATTTT.

This clone was seen once. The V call is TRBV7-9, the J call TRBJ2-3; 8 bases are a match to TRBD2. CDR1 is SEHNR and CDR2 is FQNEAQ in the germline V gene (reference sequence). With V trimmed by 5 bases and J by 1 base, 8 bases remained unmatched. The CDR3 sequence is 16 residues long. CDR3 region: CASSQGGAGGTDTQYF. The DNA of the CDR3 is TGTGCCAGCAGCCAAGGTGGAGCGGGAGGCACAGATACGCAGTATTTT.

The chain joins TRBV5-6 to TRBJ2-2; TRBD1 agrees at 8 bases. This CDR3 is 15 amino acids long. The germline V gene encodes CDR1 SGHDT and CDR2 YYEEEE. V lost 2 bases to trimming and J lost 2 bases; unmatched junction nucleotides: 2. CDR3 in amino acids: CASSFSGGNTGELFF. CDR3 nucleotide sequence: TGTGCCAGCAGCTTTTCAGGGGGCAACACCGGGGAGCTGTTTTTT.

V gene TRBV10-3 combines with J gene TRBJ1-2; D is perhaps TRBD1 (5 bases). V shed 4 bases and J shed 7 bases, with 19 bases lying between them. Germline lookup yields CDR1 ENHRY and CDR2 SYGVKD. The CDR3 extends over 15 amino acids. CDR3 DNA: TGTGCCATCAGTGCCGTCGGCAGGGAAAATTCTGGCTACACCTTC. Translation: CAISAVGRENSGYTF.

In its sample, this clone was seen a few times. CDR3 sequence: CASSTAREQYF. The CDR3 DNA is TGTGCCAGCAGTACTGCCCGCGAGCAGTACTTC. The chain couples TRBV5-6 to TRBJ2-7; D not certain. There are 11 residues in the CDR3. Germline loops: CDR1 SGHDT, CDR2 YYEEEE. The germline V and J ends were trimmed by 5 bases and 6 bases, with 9 bases remaining between them.

The chain combines TRBV7-9 with TRBJ2-1, with 8 bases identical to TRBD2. The V gene end was trimmed by 5 bases and the J gene end by 4 bases; junction bases not matched to a gene: 7. This CDR3 has 15 residues. Germline loops: CDR1 SEHNR, CDR2 FQNEAQ (reference sequence). CDR3 DNA: TGTGCCAGCAGCCTAGTAGCGGGACCTTACAATGAGCAGTTCTTC. The encoded protein is CASSLVAGPYNEQFF.

The genes are TRBV18 and TRBJ2-1; the match to TRBD2 covers 11 bases. J gave up 9 bases and V 2 bases, and 3 bases lay outside the gene matches. Germline assignment: CDR1 KGHSH and CDR2 LQKENI. This CDR3 is 14 amino acids long. The CDR3 is CASSPGTSGPEQFF. Written as DNA, the CDR3 is TGTGCCAGCTCACCAGGGACTAGCGGACCTGAGCAGTTCTTC.

This rearrangement joins TRBV28 to TRBJ2-7, with 10 bases aligning to TRBD1. This CDR3 region has 20 residues. Germline loops: CDR1 MDHEN, CDR2 SYDVKM. The trim removed 7 bases at V and 0 bases at J, leaving 21 bases unmatched. The CDR3 region is CASTGSPGTGAVTSSYEQYF. CDR3 bases: TGTGCCAGCACGGGCTCTCCCGGGACAGGGGCCGTAACGAGCTCCTACGAGCAGTACTTC.

In its sample, this clone was seen a few times. The CDR3 here is CASRRTVDEKLFF. The CDR3 DNA reads TGCGCCAGCAGACGGACAGTAGATGAAAAACTGTTTTTT. V is TRBV5-1 and J is TRBJ1-4, with a weak D call TRBD1 (6 bases). The germline gives CDR1 SGHRS, CDR2 YFSETQ. Trimming took 5 bases from V and 6 from J, leaving 11 bases between them. This CDR3 spans 13 amino acids.

The V gene is TRBV6-5, the J gene TRBJ2-7, with 15 bases aligning to TRBD2. The CDR3 covers 15 residues. Germline V gives CDR1 MNHEY, CDR2 SVGAGI. V trimming: 8 bases; J trimming: 1 base; junction bases outside the gene matches: 3. The CDR3 spells CASGGLAGGSYEQYF. CDR3 DNA sequence: TGTGCCAGCGGGGGACTAGCGGGAGGTTCCTACGAGCAGTACTTC.